The 21 T cell receptor beta chains listed next were all sequenced from one sample in a study of T cells in Graves' hyperthyroidism and ophthalmopathy. Using RNA transcripts as the source, TCR beta CDR3 regions were amplified. In the first-round RT-PCR of the TCR CDR3, the HTBI primer set was used. A single record per CDR3 protein comes from TCRdb applying MiXCR to the multiplex PCR reads. The table has over 700,000 distinct CDR3 sequences, approximately 40% seen once. Material: blood. The receptors were gathered from a man aged 18 to 30 with Graves' hyperthyroidism.

This clonotype was found many times. This chain joins TRBV7-9 and TRBJ1-3, with D possibly being TRBD1 (5 bases). The CDR3 sequence is 15 residues long. The ends were cut back, 5 bases at V and 4 bases at J, with 15 bases in the middle. Germline V gene lookup returns CDR1 SEHNR and CDR2 FQNEAQ (reference sequence). The CDR3 protein is CASSPNTGPGNTIYF. In DNA form, the CDR3 reads TGTGCCAGCAGCCCGAATACGGGGCCGGGAAACACCATATATTTT.

This clonotype was observed a few times. The chain links TRBV12-3 or TRBV12-4 to TRBJ2-7, with 8 bases matching TRBD2. The ends lost 2 bases at V and 7 bases at J; junction bases unmatched: 7. The CDR3 sequence is 14 residues long. This chain's CDR3 is CASSLSSGGGEQYF. The CDR3 nucleotides are TGTGCCAGCAGTTTAAGCAGCGGGGGAGGTGAGCAGTACTTC.

This clonotype occurred a few times. V and J are TRBV2 and TRBJ1-1; D not resolved. Germline CDR1 and CDR2: SNHLY and FYNNEI. This CDR3 spans 13 amino acids. The V end was cut by 7 bases, the J end by 3 bases, with 12 bases between. DNA for the CDR3: TGTGCCAGCACCACGGGTGGTCACACTGAAGCTTTCTTT. Translation gives CASTTGGHTEAFF.

V usage is TRBV19 and J usage is TRBJ2-7, with 7 bases lining up with TRBD2. Germline V lookup: CDR1 LNHDA, CDR2 SQIVND (reference sequence). The V segment lost 9 bases and the J segment 3 bases; nucleotides outside the gene matches: 11. This CDR3 is 14 amino acids long. The CDR3 region is CASINAGANYEQYF. The CDR3 DNA sequence: TGTGCCAGCATAAACGCGGGAGCTAACTACGAGCAGTACTTC.

This clonotype was recorded at least ten times. The chain recombines TRBV9 with TRBJ2-7; either TRBD1 or TRBD2 may supply D (5 bases each). Germline CDR1 SGDLS, CDR2 YYNGEE. The ends were cut back, 0 bases at V and 2 bases at J, with 12 bases in the middle. The CDR3 extends over 15 amino acids. In nucleotides, the CDR3 is TGTGCCAGCAGCGTAGCCTCGGGACCACCCTACGAGCAGTACTTC. This sequence encodes CASSVASGPPYEQYF.

The table lists this clonotype with a count of one. CDR3 residues: CASSGGQSRTQYF. The CDR3 DNA sequence: TGTGCCAGCAGTGGGGGACAGTCCCGGACCCAGTACTTC. This rearrangement joins TRBV11-2 to TRBJ2-5; 7 bases fit TRBD1. This CDR3 contains 13 residues. Losses at the gene ends were 6 bases for V and 7 bases for J; bases not matched to a gene: 8. CDR1 and CDR2 from the germline V gene are SGHAT and FQNNGV.

The table lists this clonotype with a count of one. At one end, the junction sequence differs from germline, possibly due to a read error. The rearrangement joins TRBV7-2 to TRBJ1-6; D is uncertain. The germline gives CDR1 SGHTA, CDR2 FQGNSA. This CDR3 has 13 amino acids. The CDR3 is CASSPTQSSPLHF. CDR3 nucleotide sequence: TGCGCCAGCAGCCCAACTCAGAGTTCACCCCTCCACTTT.

This clonotype has a handful of counts. V and J are TRBV9 and TRBJ1-1; D is undetermined. V was cut by 4 bases and J by 4 bases, with 20 bases left in between. Germline CDR1 and CDR2: SGDLS and YYNGEE. This CDR3 is 16 amino acids long. CDR3 coding DNA: TGTGCCAGCAGCCCGGGTGGGAGGGTGGCGAGCACTGAAGCTTTCTTT. Translated: CASSPGGRVASTEAFF.

This clonotype was seen more than once but under ten times. One end of the junction varies from germline; a read error may be responsible. This chain's CDR3 is CASSSEPTGAETQYF. For the CDR3, the DNA is TGCGCCAGCAGCTCGGAGCCGACAGGGGCAGAGACCCAGTACTTC. The V and J genes are TRBV9 and TRBJ2-5, with TRBD1 matching 8 bases. The germline V gene has CDR1 SGDLS and CDR2 YYNGEE. CDR3 length: 15 residues.

The V and J genes are TRBV7-9 and TRBJ2-1; TRBD1 matches 8 bases. Germline V CDR1 and CDR2: SEHNR, FQNEAQ (reference sequence). The V gene end was trimmed by 5 bases and the J gene end by 9 bases; junction bases not matched to a gene: 12. There are 15 residues in the CDR3. The CDR3 sequence is CASSPPGGVKGEQFF. CDR3 coding DNA: TGTGCCAGCAGCCCACCAGGGGGCGTGAAGGGTGAGCAGTTCTTC.

At least ten counts were recorded for this clonotype. The chain joins TRBV10-2 to TRBJ2-7; D unclear. Trimming took 5 bases from V and 5 from J, leaving 16 bases between them. Germline CDR1 WSHSY, CDR2 SAAADI. This CDR3 comprises 14 residues. The CDR3 loop reads CASSTTGGSHEQYF. In DNA form, the CDR3 reads TGCGCCAGCAGTACCACCGGCGGCAGCCACGAGCAGTACTTC.

This chain connects TRBV25-1 to TRBJ1-3; D uncertain. The CDR3 totals 13 residues. Germline V gene sequence: CDR1 MGHDK, CDR2 SYGVNS. CDR3 coding DNA: TGTGCTAGAGATTCATCCGGGTCGGACACCATATATTTT. It encodes CARDSSGSDTIYF. The full variable domain, with the rest looked up from reference TRBV25-1 and TRBJ1-3, is EADIYQTPRYLVIGTGKKITLECSQTMGHDKMYWYQQDPGMELHLIHYSYGVNSTEKGDLSSESTVSRIRTEHFPLTLESARPSHTSQYLCARDSSGSDTIYFGEGSWLTVV.

The genes are TRBV20-1 and TRBJ2-2; 10 bases agree with TRBD1. The V and J ends lost 4 bases and 6 bases, in that order; junction bases with no gene match: 2. Per the germline V gene, CDR1 is DFQATT and CDR2 is SNEGSKA (reference sequence). The CDR3 is made up of 13 amino acids. The CDR3 sequence is CSAIGQGAGELFF. In nucleotides, the CDR3 is TGCAGTGCTATTGGACAGGGGGCCGGGGAGCTGTTTTTT.

This clonotype was observed a handful of times. This sequence joins TRBV7-9 and TRBJ2-7; D remains ambiguous. The V and J ends lost 1 base and 2 bases respectively, with 6 bases between them. The CDR3 consists of 13 residues. From germline, CDR1 is SEHNR and CDR2 FQNEAQ (reference sequence). CDR3 in DNA: TGTGCCAGCAGCTTAGACAAAACCTACGAGCAGTACTTC. Its translation is CASSLDKTYEQYF. Filled out from reference TRBV7-9 and TRBJ2-7, the complete variable domain reads DTGVSQNPRHKITKRGQNVTFRCDPISEHNRLYWYRQTLGQGPEFLTYFQNEAQLEKSRLLSDRFSAERPKGSFSTLEIQRTEQGDSAMYLCASSLDKTYEQYFGPGTRLTVT.

This chain links TRBV25-1 with TRBJ1-6; no definite D call. Between the trimmed V and J ends, which lost 8 bases and 9 bases, there was a span of 17 bases. The CDR3 consists of 14 residues. CDR1 MGHDK and CDR2 SYGVNS come from the germline V gene. The CDR3 coding sequence is TGTGCCAGCTCACCAAGCATCGACCGTTCACCCCTCCACTTT. Protein product: CASSPSIDRSPLHF.

The chain combines TRBV10-2 with TRBJ1-1, with 7 positions matching TRBD1. The CDR3 loop spans 14 amino acids. Per the germline V gene, CDR1 is WSHSY and CDR2 is SAAADI. The V gene end was trimmed by 4 bases and the J gene end by 3 bases; junction bases not matched to a gene: 5. CDR3 coding DNA: TGCGCCAGCAGTGGAGGGGGCCCGGACACTGAAGCTTTCTTT. Translating it yields CASSGGGPDTEAFF.

The chain combines TRBV6-5 with TRBJ1-5, with a weak D call TRBD1 (5 bases). The CDR3 spans 14 residues. V gave up 3 bases and J gave up 7 bases, with 13 bases separating them. Germline V gene sequence: CDR1 MNHEY, CDR2 SVGAGI. CDR3 DNA sequence: TGTGCCAGCAGTTATGATCGGGGGAAGCAGCCCCAGCATTTT. Protein sequence: CASSYDRGKQPQHF.

This sequence joins TRBV4-1 and TRBJ2-5; the D is unclear. The CDR3 has 15 residues. The germline V gene encodes CDR1 MGHRA and CDR2 YSYEKL. Between the trimmed V and J ends, which lost 0 bases and 5 bases, there was a span of 13 bases. The CDR3 loop reads CASSQDQDARETQYF. The CDR3 DNA follows: TGCGCCAGCAGCCAAGATCAGGACGCTCGCGAGACCCAGTACTTC.

This clonotype was seen a few times. This chain links TRBV20-1 with TRBJ1-2; 8 nucleotides line up with TRBD1. Germline V gives CDR1 DFQATT, CDR2 SNEGSKA (reference sequence). The CDR3 sequence is 11 residues long. V trimming: 6 bases; J trimming: 6 bases; junction bases outside the gene matches: 3. The CDR3 region is CSASGQDGYTF. CDR3 nucleotides: TGCAGTGCCTCGGGACAGGATGGCTACACCTTC.

This clonotype was detected a few times. The rearrangement joins TRBV7-9 to TRBJ2-5, with 10 nucleotides matching TRBD1. Germline lookup yields CDR1 SEHNR and CDR2 FQNEAQ (reference sequence). CDR3 length: 16 amino acids. V lost 1 base, J lost 2 bases, and 4 bases stayed unmatched. The CDR3: CASSLGGQGHQETQYF. The CDR3 nucleotides read TGTGCCAGCAGCTTAGGGGGACAGGGGCATCAAGAGACCCAGTACTTC.

This clonotype came up many times. The chain uses TRBV10-2 and TRBJ2-7; D is perhaps TRBD2 (6 bases). Between the trimmed V and J ends, which lost 2 bases and 1 base, there was a span of 12 bases. CDR1 WSHSY and CDR2 SAAADI come from the germline V gene. The CDR3 length is 15 residues. For the CDR3, the DNA is TGCGCCAGCAGTGAGGGAGGGGTGGAGTCCTACGAGCAGTACTTC. As protein: CASSEGGVESYEQYF.